The 29 T cell receptor beta chains reported below all come from one sample, sequenced in a study of sequential checkpoint blockade in melanoma. Sequencing was performed with immunoSEQ multiplex PCR; in TCRdb, only in-frame clones are kept and a portion is missing. The sample lists roughly 20,000 clones, more than 55% occurring once. Treatment defined: randomized to nivolumab then ipilimumab (arm A) or the reverse (arm B). Here the sequenced sample was CD8+ T cells sorted from blood (inferred from file names), taken from a patient given nivolumab and ipilimumab in sequence. These receptors were taken from a human donor with melanoma.

CDR3 loop: CASSVDNSVPAIWYGYTF. The CDR3, as DNA: TGTGCCAGCAGCGTAGATAACAGTGTGCCCGCGATTTGGTATGGCTACACCTTC. The chain uses TRBV9 and TRBJ1-2; no definite D call. Trimming pared 0 bases from V and 5 bases from J, leaving 23 bases between. Germline V gene lookup returns CDR1 SGDLS and CDR2 YYNGEE. The CDR3 length is 18 residues. Full variable domain (remainder filled in from reference TRBV9 and TRBJ1-2): DSGVTQTPKHLITATGQRVTLRCSPRSGDLSVYWYQQSLDQGLQFLIQYYNGEERAKGNILERFSAQQFPDLHSELNLSSLELGDSALYFCASSVDNSVPAIWYGYTFGSGTRLTVV.

V is TRBV4-1 and J is TRBJ2-1, with 11 bases identical to TRBD2. Germline V CDR1 and CDR2: MGHRA, YSYEKL. Trimming at V came to 2 bases and at J to 5 bases, leaving 2 bases not matched to a gene. This CDR3 has 15 amino acids. The CDR3 nucleotides are TGCGCCAGCAGCCAACTGGGACTAGCGGACAATGAGCAGTTCTTC. Protein sequence: CASSQLGLADNEQFF.

This chain links TRBV7-6 with TRBJ2-7, with 8 bases lining up with TRBD2. Unmatched junction bases numbered 17, after V lost 5 bases and J lost 5 bases. The length of the CDR3 is 17 residues. Germline V lookup: CDR1 SGHVS, CDR2 FNYEAQ. This chain's CDR3 is CASSPLPEAGVWNEQYF. CDR3 DNA: TGTGCCAGCAGCCCATTACCGGAAGCGGGAGTTTGGAACGAGCAGTACTTC. Combining the CDR3 with reference TRBV7-6 and TRBJ2-7 gives the whole variable domain GAGVSQSPRYKVTKRGQDVALRCDPISGHVSLYWYRQALGQGPEFLTYFNYEAQQDKSGLPNDRFSAERPEGSISTLTIQRTEQRDSAMYRCASSPLPEAGVWNEQYFGPGTRLTVT.

The sample holds a few counts of this clone. The rearrangement links TRBV7-9 to TRBJ2-1; maybe TRBD2 (6 bases). The CDR3 loop spans 15 amino acids. CDR1 is SEHNR, CDR2 FQNEAQ, per germline (reference sequence). Trimming pared 6 bases from V and 5 bases from J, leaving 17 bases between. The CDR3 region is CASSSSGGIDNEQFF. CDR3 DNA sequence: TGTGCCAGCAGTTCTTCCGGCGGGATTGACAATGAGCAGTTCTTC.

This clone was counted between two and nine times. The rearrangement links TRBV5-3 to TRBJ1-2; perhaps TRBD1 as D (5 bases). TRBV5-3 is an ORF; its function is uncertain. This CDR3 has 13 amino acids. The V gene lost 8 bases and the J gene lost 4 bases, with 15 bases spanning the gap. The CDR3: CASRFDSVYGYTF. In DNA form, the CDR3 reads TGTGCCAGCAGATTCGACAGCGTCTATGGCTACACCTTC.

V usage is TRBV7-8 and J usage is TRBJ2-7; possible D gene TRBD2, 5 bases. CDR1 is SGHVS, CDR2 FQNEAQ, per germline. CDR3 length equals 13 residues. V was pared by 6 bases and J by 2 bases, with 11 bases between. This CDR3 is CASSLLATYEQYF. The CDR3 DNA follows: TGTGCCAGCAGTTTGCTAGCCACCTACGAGCAGTACTTC.

This rearrangement joins TRBV19 to TRBJ2-5; D possibly corresponds to TRBD2 (5 bases). The CDR3 covers 15 residues. Trimming pared 6 bases from V and 3 bases from J, leaving 17 bases between. Germline V gives CDR1 LNHDA, CDR2 SQIVND (reference sequence). The CDR3 here is CASSNSRERKETQYF. The CDR3 DNA is TGTGCCAGTAGCAATAGCCGGGAAAGAAAAGAGACCCAGTACTTC. Drawing the rest from reference TRBV19 and TRBJ2-5, the complete variable domain is DGGITQSPKYLFRKEGQNVTLSCEQNLNHDAMYWYRQDPGQGLRLIYYSQIVNDFQKGDIAEGYSVSREKKESFPLTVTSAQKNPTAFYLCASSNSRERKETQYFGPGTRLLVL.

The V gene is TRBV4-3, the J gene TRBJ1-1; TRBD1 is a possible D gene (6 bases). The CDR3 is 14 amino acids. V shed 1 base and J shed 1 base, with 7 bases lying between them. The germline V gene has CDR1 LGHNA and CDR2 YSLEER. CDR3 bases: TGCGCCAGCAGCCAAGGGACAGCGAACACTGAAGCTTTCTTT. Amino acids: CASSQGTANTEAFF.

This chain connects TRBV4-3 to TRBJ2-7; TRBD2 is a possible D gene (7 bases). Germline V gene lookup returns CDR1 LGHNA and CDR2 YSLEER. This CDR3 is 16 amino acids long. V shed 0 bases and J shed 2 bases, with 14 bases lying between them. The CDR3, as DNA: TGCGCCAGCAGCCAAGAAGGGGGGGTGCCCACCTACGAGCAGTACTTC. It encodes CASSQEGGVPTYEQYF.

The V gene is TRBV11-2, the J gene TRBJ2-7; 7 nucleotides agree with TRBD1. J gave up 4 bases and V 3 bases, and 9 bases lay outside the gene matches. Germline V gene sequence: CDR1 SGHAT, CDR2 FQNNGV. This CDR3 has 15 amino acids. CDR3 residues: CASSFPMTGSYEQYF. CDR3 coding DNA: TGTGCCAGCAGCTTCCCTATGACAGGGTCATACGAGCAGTACTTC.

The chain links TRBV7-9 to TRBJ2-1; tentative D call: TRBD1 (7 bases). The CDR3 sequence is 13 residues long. Looked up from germline, CDR1 is SEHNR and CDR2 is FQNEAQ (reference sequence). V was cut by 8 bases and J by 9 bases, with 17 bases left in between. CDR3 DNA: TGTGCCAGCTTCGGAGGGGGCAGGGGTGAGCAGTTCTTC. This codes for CASFGGGRGEQFF.

The chain joins TRBV9 to TRBJ1-1, with unresolved D. CDR1 is SGDLS, CDR2 YYNGEE, per germline. The CDR3 totals 15 residues. The V end was cut by 0 bases, the J end by 4 bases, with 13 bases between. The CDR3 region is CASSVGGSWATEAFF. The DNA of the CDR3 is TGTGCCAGCAGCGTAGGTGGATCGTGGGCCACTGAAGCTTTCTTT.

This chain joins TRBV10-2 and TRBJ1-4; 7 bases fit TRBD1. J was trimmed by 4 bases and V by 5 bases; bases with no gene match: 10. Germline CDR1 WSHSY, CDR2 SAAADI. CDR3 length equals 16 residues. CDR3: CASSTTGDGSNEKLFF. DNA for the CDR3: TGCGCCAGCAGTACTACAGGGGACGGAAGTAATGAAAAACTGTTTTTT.

This chain connects TRBV7-8 to TRBJ2-5, with 8 bases fitting TRBD1. CDR1 and CDR2 from the germline V gene are SGHVS and FQNEAQ. This CDR3 has 16 residues. V shed 4 bases, J shed 4 bases, and the junction held 11 bases outside the gene matches. The CDR3 spells CASSWGRRGRRETQYF. The CDR3 DNA sequence: TGTGCCAGCAGCTGGGGCCGCAGGGGGCGCCGAGAGACCCAGTACTTC.

This clone is medium-sized. The J gene is TRBJ1-2, the V gene TRBV7-9; D not certain. This CDR3 has 11 residues. The germline V gene has CDR1 SEHNR and CDR2 FQNEAQ (reference sequence). Between the trimmed V and J ends, which lost 4 bases and 8 bases, there was a span of 8 bases. The DNA for the CDR3 is TGTGCCAGCAGCTCCTTACAGGGCTACACCTTC. Translation: CASSSLQGYTF.

This sequence joins TRBV5-6 and TRBJ1-2, with 10 positions matching TRBD1. Germline V CDR1 and CDR2: SGHDT, YYEEEE. The CDR3 has 17 amino acids. After removal of 4 bases from V and 4 bases from J, the junction contained 13 bases not matched to a gene. The CDR3 protein is CASSPFSATGGGYGYTF. For the CDR3, the DNA is TGTGCCAGCAGCCCCTTTTCAGCGACAGGGGGCGGCTATGGCTACACCTTC.

This chain joins TRBV10-2 and TRBJ1-5; D remains ambiguous. Germline V gives CDR1 WSHSY, CDR2 SAAADI. Between the trimmed V and J ends, which lost 5 bases and 1 base, there was a span of 3 bases. The CDR3 sequence is 12 residues long. This chain's CDR3 is CASSPSNQPQHF. In DNA, the CDR3 is TGCGCCAGCAGTCCAAGCAATCAGCCCCAGCATTTT.

This clone was seen a handful of times. The gene calls are TRBV9 and TRBJ1-2; TRBD1 agrees at 7 bases. Germline CDR1 is SGDLS and CDR2 is YYNGEE. This CDR3 is 12 amino acids long. The J segment lost 7 bases and the V segment lost 3 bases, leaving 3 bases of the junction unmatched. DNA for the CDR3: TGTGCCAGCAGCGGGGACAGCCTTGGCTACACCTTC. As protein: CASSGDSLGYTF.

The chain carries TRBV7-9 and TRBJ2-5, with a possible D match to TRBD2 (6 bases). This CDR3 has 14 residues. Germline CDR1 reads SEHNR; CDR2 reads FQNEAQ (reference sequence). The ends were cut back, 10 bases at V and 1 base at J, with 16 bases in the middle. The CDR3 nucleotides are TGTGCCATCGAGCGGGCCTGGCCCCAAGAGACCCAGTACTTC. This sequence encodes CAIERAWPQETQYF.

Only a few counts were recorded for this clone. This chain joins TRBV2 and TRBJ1-3; maybe TRBD1 (5 bases). The length of the CDR3 is 14 residues. Germline assignment: CDR1 SNHLY and CDR2 FYNNEI. The V end lost 8 bases, the J end lost 5 bases, and 16 bases lay between the germline ends. The CDR3 here is CASLQTEARNTIYF. The CDR3 nucleotides are TGTGCCAGCCTACAGACAGAAGCGAGAAACACCATATATTTT.

The chain couples TRBV6-5 to TRBJ2-7; 8 bases are a match to TRBD1. Germline V gene sequence: CDR1 MNHEY, CDR2 SVGAGI. CDR3 size: 14 residues. V was clipped by 5 bases and J by 3 bases; unmatched bases: 6. The DNA for the CDR3 is TGTGCCAGCAGTAAGACAGGGGATTACTACGAGCAGTACTTC. This sequence encodes CASSKTGDYYEQYF.

The rearrangement links TRBV7-9 to TRBJ1-1, with a weak D call TRBD1 (5 bases). Between the trimmed V and J ends, which lost 5 bases and 4 bases, there was a span of 8 bases. The V gene's germline CDR1 is SEHNR and CDR2 FQNEAQ (reference sequence). The CDR3 length is 12 residues. CDR3 in amino acids: CASSQGATEAFF. DNA of the CDR3: TGTGCCAGCAGCCAGGGTGCCACTGAAGCTTTCTTT.

The chain employs TRBV7-9 and TRBJ1-1; maybe TRBD1 (6 bases). The germline V gene encodes CDR1 SEHNR and CDR2 FQNEAQ (reference sequence). V was pared by 2 bases and J by 10 bases, with 17 bases between. The CDR3 is 14 residues long. The CDR3 DNA reads as TGTGCCAGCAGCTTATTTGGGGGGGGCCGGGGAGCTTTCTTT. Its translation: CASSLFGGGRGAFF. Full variable domain (missing parts from reference TRBV7-9 and TRBJ1-1): DTGVSQNPRHKITKRGQNVTFRCDPISEHNRLYWYRQTLGQGPEFLTYFQNEAQLEKSRLLSDRFSAERPKGSFSTLEIQRTEQGDSAMYLCASSLFGGGRGAFFGQGTRLTVV.

V gene TRBV15 combines with J gene TRBJ1-5, with no clear D. The CDR3 covers 13 residues. Germline V gives CDR1 LNHNV, CDR2 YYDKDF (reference sequence). Deletions cut 0 bases from V and 9 bases from J, with 9 bases between. The CDR3, as DNA: TGTGCCACCAGCAGAGAAAGACGAGGGCCCCAGCATTTT. Translated: CATSRERRGPQHF.

This clone occurred a few times. The CDR3 coding sequence is TGTGCCAGCAGCAGGAGGGAGGGGAACGAGCAGTACTTC. The encoded protein is CASSRREGNEQYF. This rearrangement joins TRBV5-4 to TRBJ2-7, with 7 positions matching TRBD2. Germline values: CDR1 SGHNT, CDR2 YYREEE (reference sequence). This CDR3 has 13 amino acids. Trimming took 4 bases from V and 5 from J; bases not matched to a gene: 6.

This clone was seen a handful of times. The chain employs TRBV2 and TRBJ1-6; TRBD1 matches at 7 bases. The germline CDR1 and CDR2 sequences are SNHLY and FYNNEI. The CDR3 is 16 residues long. The J segment lost 8 bases and the V segment lost 2 bases, leaving 9 bases of the junction unmatched. The CDR3 spells CASSEPYRGPDSPLHF. The CDR3 DNA follows: TGTGCCAGCAGTGAACCTTACAGGGGACCAGATTCACCCCTCCACTTT.

About this clone itself: One end of the junction does not line up with germline, which may come from a read error. This same CDR3 is encoded by further DNA sequences in the sample. The chain is built from TRBV9 and TRBJ2-3; 8 nucleotides align to TRBD1. The CDR3 runs 16 residues. Germline values: CDR1 SGDLS, CDR2 YYNGEE. CDR3 in amino acids: CASSETGDPSTDTQYF. The CDR3 DNA is TGTGCCAGCAGCGAGACAGGGGACCCTAGCACAGATACGCAATATTTT.

V gene TRBV4-3 combines with J gene TRBJ1-2; D is possibly TRBD1 (5 bases). This CDR3 has 18 residues. Germline-derived CDR1 and CDR2 are LGHNA and YSLEER. Trimming stripped 0 bases from V and 0 bases from J, with 17 bases between. CDR3 protein: CASSQDFGRVKANYGYTF. The CDR3 DNA follows: TGCGCCAGCAGCCAAGATTTTGGCAGGGTTAAAGCTAACTATGGCTACACCTTC.

The chain carries TRBV21-1 and TRBJ2-7; the table names TRBD2, a call not compared with the DNA. TRBV21-1 is flagged as a pseudogene. This CDR3 is 17 amino acids long. The CDR3 DNA follows: TGTGCCAGCAGCACTGTGAAGCGGGAGCAAGGCTCCTACGAGCAGTACTTC. Amino acids: CASSTVKREQGSYEQYF.